This T cell receptor beta chain was recovered during a study of cytomegalovirus exposure and HLA in healthy donors. Study as a whole: Among fewer than 500 genotyped donors, approximately 80% fell in the Caucasian-associated ancestry cluster.

In this sample, this clone turned up a few times. Use of 60 Vbeta and 13 Jbeta primers characterized the PCR. Using immunoSEQ multiplex PCR, the repertoire was profiled, and TCRdb retains in-frame clones only, with some absent. The sample yields approximately 300,000 clones, 80% seen once. The germline CDR1 and CDR2 sequences are MGHRA and YSYEKL. The CDR3 is 15 residues long. Trimming left V 4 bases short and J 2 bases short, with 14 bases between. The TCR was taken from a girl under 10 years old in good health and CMV-seronegative. The rearrangement uses TRBV4-1 and TRBJ1-2, with no clear D. Sequencing was performed on PBMCs. In DNA form, the CDR3 reads TGCGCCAGCAGCCCGGCGGCGGGCAGAAACTATGGCTACACCTTC. Amino acid sequence: CASSPAAGRNYGYTF.